The clone carrying this T cell receptor (beta chain) appeared many times. Its target is unknown. TCR alpha and beta CDR3 regions were amplified from RNA using iRepertoire nested multiplex PCR. One-step reverse transcription and amplification started from approximately 100-400 ng of tissue mRNA or PBMC total RNA. In TCRdb, the multiplex PCR reads were re-called with MiXCR into one record per CDR3 protein. The sample gives more than 95,000 distinct CDR3 sequences, 25% to 30% of which show up once; about 40% is in the top ten. These data come from a study of glioma-infiltrating T cells. General study results and limits: CDR3 overlap between tissue and blood was very small. Non-neoplastic patients had below-expected tissue-blood divergence, while all gliomas exceeded expectation.

The length of the CDR3 is 16 residues. The germline V and J ends were trimmed by 2 bases and 2 bases, with 16 bases remaining between them. CDR1 LNHNV and CDR2 YYDKDF come from the germline V gene (reference sequence). The chain couples TRBV15 to TRBJ2-7; tentative D call: TRBD2 (6 bases). The sequencing sample was made of glioma tissue, nonneoplastic brain tissue, or PBMCs (not recorded which). The receptor comes from a human donor with low-grade glioma or glioblastoma, undergoing nonglioma brain surgery, or in good health (not recorded which). CDR3 nucleotide sequence: TGTGCCACCAGCAGAAAGACCGGGACGGGAGCCTACGAGCAGTACTTC. Translated: CATSRKTGTGAYEQYF.